This T cell receptor beta chain was observed in a study of OX40 agonist ivuxolimab in advanced cancers. Note on this clone: Its antigen is still unknown.

The assay was immunoSEQ multiplex PCR, and TCRdb's table has in-frame clones only and misses some. Of about 64,000 clones listed, 80% are singletons. Notes on the study in general: Those patients achieving a partial response at 0.1-3.0 mg/kg showed among the lowest clonal expansion.

Germline lookup yields CDR1 SGHAT and CDR2 FQNNGV. V lost 4 bases, J lost 5 bases, and 5 bases stayed unmatched. This CDR3 contains 14 residues. V and J are TRBV11-2 and TRBJ1-5, with 7 positions matching TRBD1. The material was CD4+ or CD8+ T cells sorted from blood, obtained in a trial of the OX40 agonist ivuxolimab. The sequence was collected from an adult with an advanced solid tumor such as melanoma, head and neck, liver or kidney cancer. The CDR3 region has the DNA TGTGCCAGCAGCTGGGCAGGGGGATATCAGCCCCAGCATTTT. It yields the protein CASSWAGGYQPQHF.